The 23 T cell receptor beta chains below come from one sample, sequenced in a study of response to subunit inactivated influenza vaccine. TCRdb recomputed calls from the RT-PCR reads with MiXCR, one row per CDR3 protein. The table lists around 190,000 distinct CDR3 sequences, around an eighth of them singletons. The sequencing used CD8+ T cells sorted from PBMCs, collected 4 to 6 days after vaccination. The receptors here all came from a man aged 50 or older who received an inactivated influenza vaccine.

This clonotype was observed a handful of times. The V call is TRBV2, the J call TRBJ2-7; 7 positions match TRBD1. V trimming: 6 bases; J trimming: 6 bases; junction bases outside the gene matches: 11. Germline CDR1 SNHLY, CDR2 FYNNEI. This CDR3 region has 14 residues. The CDR3 sequence: CASSLTGTPGEQYF. DNA of the CDR3: TGTGCCAGCAGCCTGACAGGGACCCCGGGCGAGCAGTACTTC. Using reference TRBV2 and TRBJ2-7 for the parts outside the CDR3, the full variable domain is EPEVTQTPSHQVTQMGQEVILRCVPISNHLYFYWYRQILGQKVEFLVSFYNNEISEKSEIFDDQFSVERPDGSNFTLKIRSTKLEDSAMYFCASSLTGTPGEQYFGPGTRLTVT.

This clonotype was found many times. The rearrangement links TRBV11-2 to TRBJ2-5; 12 bases are shared with TRBD2. The CDR3 consists of 14 residues. V shed 6 bases and J 4 bases; nucleotides not matched to a gene: 3. Per germline, CDR1 SGHAT and CDR2 FQNNGV. CDR3 coding DNA: TGTGCCAGCAGTCTAGCGGGAGGGAGAGAGACCCAGTACTTC. Translating gives CASSLAGGRETQYF.

The J gene is TRBJ2-7, the V gene TRBV27; unclear D gene. Trimming left V 3 bases short and J 0 bases short, with 9 bases between. The CDR3 extends over 14 amino acids. Germline lookup yields CDR1 MNHEY and CDR2 SMNVEV (reference sequence). The CDR3, as DNA: TGTGCCAGCAGTTTGACCGCAAGCTCCTACGAGCAGTACTTC. Protein sequence: CASSLTASSYEQYF.

In its sample, this clonotype was seen a few times. The chain uses TRBV16 and TRBJ1-6; D may be TRBD1 (5 bases). The germline V gene has CDR1 KGHSY and CDR2 FQNENV. V lost 4 bases, J lost 7 bases, and 8 bases lay in between. The CDR3 totals 13 residues. CDR3 sequence: CASSPTANSPLHF. The CDR3 region has the DNA TGTGCCAGCAGCCCGACAGCAAATTCACCCCTCCACTTT.

The chain recombines TRBV4-3 with TRBJ2-5; 8 bases line up with TRBD1. V lost 4 bases to trimming and J lost 3 bases; unmatched junction nucleotides: 10. CDR1 is LGHNA and CDR2 is YSLEER in the germline V gene. The length of the CDR3 is 16 residues. The CDR3 protein is CASSPCTGGWEETQYF. DNA for the CDR3: TGCGCCAGCAGCCCCTGCACAGGGGGGTGGGAAGAGACCCAGTACTTC.

This clonotype has at least ten counts. CDR3 amino acids: CASSLAGVGNEQFF. The CDR3, as DNA: TGTGCCAGCAGCCTAGCGGGAGTCGGCAATGAGCAGTTCTTC. The genes are TRBV4-2 and TRBJ2-1; 9 bases map to TRBD2. Germline trimming cut 4 bases from V and 6 bases from J; bases unmatched to any gene: 4. Germline V gene lookup returns CDR1 LGHNA and CDR2 YNFKEQ. CDR3 length equals 14 residues.

The chain uses TRBV10-2 and TRBJ2-7, with D tentatively TRBD1 (7 bases). Germline V gene lookup returns CDR1 WSHSY and CDR2 SAAADI. The V end lost 8 bases, the J end lost 4 bases, and 9 bases lay between the germline ends. This CDR3 spans 11 amino acids. Written as DNA, the CDR3 is TGCGCCAGCGCAGGGGGGTACGAGCAGTACTTC. Amino acids: CASAGGYEQYF.

The rearrangement joins TRBV12-3 or TRBV12-4 to TRBJ2-7; D tentatively fits TRBD1 or TRBD2 (5 bases each). Trimming shortened V by 7 bases and J by 1 base, and 11 bases separated the two germline ends. CDR3 length: 13 residues. The DNA for the CDR3 is TGTGCCAGCATACGGGGCTATTCCTACGAGCAGTACTTC. Translation: CASIRGYSYEQYF.

The sample holds a few counts of this clonotype. The gene calls are TRBV10-3 and TRBJ2-2; TRBD2 agrees at 11 bases. The ends lost 0 bases at V and 1 base at J; junction bases unmatched: 4. The CDR3 loop spans 18 amino acids. In germline, CDR1 is ENHRY, CDR2 SYGVKD. The CDR3 region has the DNA TGTGCCATCAGTGAGTCGGCGGGGACTAGCGGGAACACCGGGGAGCTGTTTTTT. Its translation: CAISESAGTSGNTGELFF.

Ten or more counts support this clonotype. V and J are TRBV12-3 or TRBV12-4 and TRBJ2-3; TRBD2 matches at 10 bases. This CDR3 has 15 residues. Losses at the gene ends were 6 bases for V and 0 bases for J; bases not matched to a gene: 3. The CDR3 is CASSLTSGSTDTQYF. The CDR3 DNA reads as TGTGCCAGCAGCTTGACTAGCGGGAGCACAGATACGCAGTATTTT.

This clonotype was seen a few times. This chain links TRBV27 with TRBJ1-4; perhaps TRBD1 as D (5 bases). Trimming took off 6 bases at V and 0 bases at J, with 17 bases between the two ends. CDR3 length: 17 amino acids. Germline values: CDR1 MNHEY, CDR2 SMNVEV (reference sequence). CDR3 sequence: CASSSPRQGATNEKLFF. In DNA, the CDR3 is TGTGCCAGCAGCTCGCCTAGGCAGGGCGCAACTAATGAAAAACTGTTTTTT.

Regarding this clonotype: At one of its ends the junction is not consistent with the germline gene, which may arise from a read error. This chain uses TRBV7-7 with TRBJ2-2, with D possibly TRBD1 on 6 matching bases. Germline V gene data show CDR1 as SSHAT and CDR2 as FNYEAQ (reference sequence). The CDR3 is made up of 15 amino acids. CDR3 nucleotides: TGTGCTAGCAGCCAGGGGACGGCGAACACCGGGGAGCTGTTTTTT. Protein product: CASSQGTANTGELFF.

The chain recombines TRBV4-3 with TRBJ2-7, with D hard to call. Germline CDR1 LGHNA, CDR2 YSLEER. The CDR3 spans 17 residues. V lost 1 base to trimming and J lost 2 bases, with 18 bases between them. The CDR3 DNA sequence: TGCGCCAGCAGCCAAGGCACTACGAGCTCTTTCGCCTACGAGCAGTACTTC. Translating gives CASSQGTTSSFAYEQYF.

This chain uses TRBV24-1 with TRBJ2-1; D is unresolved. The V gene lost 0 bases and the J gene lost 8 bases, with 4 bases spanning the gap. Germline V lookup: CDR1 KGHDR, CDR2 SFDVKD. The CDR3 covers 12 residues. The CDR3 spells CATSDLGYEQFF. In DNA form, the CDR3 reads TGTGCCACCAGTGATTTGGGGTATGAGCAGTTCTTC.

The CDR3 region is CAWSEGGGTEAFF. CDR3 DNA: TGTGCCTGGAGTGAGGGAGGTGGCACTGAAGCTTTCTTT. This rearrangement joins TRBV30 to TRBJ1-1; the D is unclear. The germline CDR1 and CDR2 sequences are GTSNPN and SVGIG (reference sequence). Trimming took 1 base from V and 4 from J, leaving 10 bases between them. The CDR3 runs to 13 residues.

The chain uses TRBV9 and TRBJ2-3; TRBD2 matches at 8 bases. Trimming at V came to 4 bases and at J to 4 bases, leaving 8 bases not matched to a gene. Germline CDR1 and CDR2: SGDLS and YYNGEE. This CDR3 contains 15 residues. The CDR3 DNA is TGTGCCAGCAGCTCTCAGCGGGGGACCTCAGATACGCAGTATTTT. This sequence encodes CASSSQRGTSDTQYF.

This clonotype has a handful of counts. CDR3 DNA: TGTGCCAGCAGCTTACCCTTATGGGACAGTTCGAACACCGGGGAGCTGTTTTTT. It yields the protein CASSLPLWDSSNTGELFF. The chain carries TRBV11-1 and TRBJ2-2; 7 nucleotides line up with TRBD1. V gave up 2 bases and J gave up 0 bases; unmatched junction bases: 9. The CDR3 consists of 18 residues. Germline lookup yields CDR1 SGHAT and CDR2 FQDESV (reference sequence).

Ten or more counts support this clonotype. J is TRBJ1-1 and V is TRBV5-1; maybe TRBD1 (5 bases). The germline V gene has CDR1 SGHRS and CDR2 YFSETQ. The CDR3 loop spans 13 amino acids. V lost 4 bases and J 1 base, leaving 8 bases between the germline ends. The CDR3 is CASSPGQNTEAFF. The CDR3 DNA sequence: TGCGCCAGCAGCCCAGGACAGAACACTGAAGCTTTCTTT.

The rearrangement joins TRBV5-1 to TRBJ2-5; 7 nucleotides line up with TRBD1. The V gene end was trimmed by 1 base and the J gene end by 3 bases; junction bases not matched to a gene: 3. This CDR3 is built from 14 residues. The germline V gene encodes CDR1 SGHRS and CDR2 YFSETQ. The DNA of the CDR3 is TGCGCCAGCAGCTTGTATGGGACAGAAGAGACCCAGTACTTC. This translates into CASSLYGTEETQYF.

This clonotype was found many times. The chain has TRBV29-1 and TRBJ2-1, with 12 nucleotides matching TRBD2. V gave up 2 bases and J gave up 5 bases; unmatched junction bases: 4. The germline gives CDR1 SQVTM, CDR2 ANQGSEA. The CDR3 consists of 15 residues. CDR3 nucleotide sequence: TGCAGCGTTGAACTAGCGGGGGGGCTTGACAATGAGCAGTTCTTC. Residues: CSVELAGGLDNEQFF.

This clonotype has a handful of counts. This sequence joins TRBV7-9 and TRBJ2-5; tentative D call: TRBD2 (5 bases). Germline V lookup: CDR1 SEHNR, CDR2 FQNEAQ (reference sequence). The CDR3 loop spans 15 amino acids. V lost 3 bases and J lost 5, with 16 bases in between. CDR3 loop: CASSFMSETGETQYF. The CDR3 DNA sequence: TGTGCCAGCAGCTTCATGAGCGAAACGGGGGAGACCCAGTACTTC.

The table lists this clonotype with a few counts. The V call is TRBV12-3 or TRBV12-4, the J call TRBJ2-7, with D possibly TRBD1 on 6 matching bases. The CDR3 has 13 residues. V dropped 6 bases and J dropped 7 bases, with 16 bases sitting between them. This CDR3 reads CASSPGQPGEQYF. DNA for the CDR3: TGTGCCAGCAGCCCAGGACAGCCAGGAGAGCAGTACTTC.

Many counts were recorded for this clonotype. This chain joins TRBV29-1 and TRBJ2-1; 9 bases are a match to TRBD1. CDR1 is SQVTM, CDR2 ANQGSEA, per germline. With 2 bases clipped from V and 0 bases from J, the junction kept 8 bases outside the gene matches. The CDR3 runs 17 residues. CDR3 loop: CSVEWVDRGSSYNEQFF. CDR3 DNA sequence: TGCAGCGTTGAATGGGTGGACAGGGGTAGCTCCTACAATGAGCAGTTCTTC.